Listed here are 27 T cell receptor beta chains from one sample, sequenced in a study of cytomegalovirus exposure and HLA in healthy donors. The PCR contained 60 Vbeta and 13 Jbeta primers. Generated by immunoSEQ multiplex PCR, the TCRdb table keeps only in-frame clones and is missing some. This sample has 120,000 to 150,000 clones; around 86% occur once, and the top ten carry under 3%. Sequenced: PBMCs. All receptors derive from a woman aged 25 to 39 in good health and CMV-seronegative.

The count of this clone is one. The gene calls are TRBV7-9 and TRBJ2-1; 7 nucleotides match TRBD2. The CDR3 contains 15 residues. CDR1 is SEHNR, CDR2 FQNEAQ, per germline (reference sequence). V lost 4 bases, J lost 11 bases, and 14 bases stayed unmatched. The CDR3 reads CASSSGGGLGRKQFF. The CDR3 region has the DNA TGTGCCAGCAGCTCCGGGGGAGGGTTGGGGAGGAAGCAGTTCTTC.

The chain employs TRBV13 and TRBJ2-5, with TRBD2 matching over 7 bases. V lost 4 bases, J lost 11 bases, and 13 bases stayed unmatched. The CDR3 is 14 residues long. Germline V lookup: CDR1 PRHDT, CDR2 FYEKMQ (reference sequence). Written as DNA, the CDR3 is TGTGCCAGCAGCTCCGGGGGGAGCAACTTGAAGCAGTACTTC. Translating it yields CASSSGGSNLKQYF.

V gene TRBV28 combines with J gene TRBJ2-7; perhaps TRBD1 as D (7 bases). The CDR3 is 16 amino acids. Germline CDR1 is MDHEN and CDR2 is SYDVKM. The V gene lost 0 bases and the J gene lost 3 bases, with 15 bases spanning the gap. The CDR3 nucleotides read TGTGCCAGCAGTTTATGGATACAGGGGAGGAACTACGAGCAGTACTTC. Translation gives CASSLWIQGRNYEQYF.

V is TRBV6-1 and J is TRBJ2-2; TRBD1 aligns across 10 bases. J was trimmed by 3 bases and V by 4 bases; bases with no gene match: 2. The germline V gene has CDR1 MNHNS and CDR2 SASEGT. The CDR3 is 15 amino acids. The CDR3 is CASSGDRGYTGELFF. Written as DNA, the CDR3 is TGTGCCAGCAGTGGGGACAGGGGCTACACCGGGGAGCTGTTTTTT.

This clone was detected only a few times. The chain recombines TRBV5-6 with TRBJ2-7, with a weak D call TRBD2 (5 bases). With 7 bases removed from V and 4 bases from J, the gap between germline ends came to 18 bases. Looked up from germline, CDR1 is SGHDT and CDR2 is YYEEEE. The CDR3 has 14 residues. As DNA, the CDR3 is TGTGCCAGCGCCCCGTGGGAGAGGGAGTACGAGCAGTACTTC. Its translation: CASAPWEREYEQYF.

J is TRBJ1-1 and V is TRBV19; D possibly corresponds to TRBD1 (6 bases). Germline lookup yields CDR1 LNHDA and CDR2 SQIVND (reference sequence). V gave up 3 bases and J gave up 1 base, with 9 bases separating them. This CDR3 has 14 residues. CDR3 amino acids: CASSIGGANTEAFF. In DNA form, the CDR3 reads TGTGCCAGTAGTATTGGGGGCGCGAACACTGAAGCTTTCTTT.

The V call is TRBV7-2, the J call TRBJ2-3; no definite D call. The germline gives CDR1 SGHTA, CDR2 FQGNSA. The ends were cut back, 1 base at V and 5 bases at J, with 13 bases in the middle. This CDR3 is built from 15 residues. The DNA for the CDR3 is TGTGCCAGCAGCTTAGTGGCCGGCGGCCTAGATACGCAGTATTTT. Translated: CASSLVAGGLDTQYF.

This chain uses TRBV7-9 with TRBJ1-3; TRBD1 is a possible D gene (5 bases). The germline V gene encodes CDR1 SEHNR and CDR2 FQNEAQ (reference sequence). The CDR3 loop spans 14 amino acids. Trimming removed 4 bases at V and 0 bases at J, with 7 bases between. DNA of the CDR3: TGTGCCAGCAGCTGGGGGGACTCTGGAAACACCATATATTTT. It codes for CASSWGDSGNTIYF.

The CDR3 sequence is CASSSSSGGSTDTQYF. CDR3 DNA sequence: TGTGCCAGCAGCTCTTCTAGCGGGGGCTCCACAGATACGCAGTATTTT. The chain employs TRBV7-2 and TRBJ2-3; TRBD2 agrees at 10 bases. The CDR3 totals 16 residues. Trimming took 4 bases from V and 2 from J; bases not matched to a gene: 6. Germline V gene sequence: CDR1 SGHTA, CDR2 FQGNSA.

CDR3 sequence reads: CASSGALSSIEQFF. CDR3 nucleotides: TGCGCCAGCAGCGGGGCCCTCAGTTCTATTGAGCAGTTCTTC. The rearrangement joins TRBV5-1 to TRBJ2-1; D is perhaps TRBD1 (5 bases). This CDR3 spans 14 amino acids. The V gene lost 4 bases and the J gene lost 9 bases, with 17 bases spanning the gap. Germline V CDR1 and CDR2: SGHRS, YFSETQ. The whole variable domain, filled in from reference TRBV5-1 and TRBJ2-1, reads KAGVTQTPRYLIKTRGQQVTLSCSPISGHRSVSWYQQTPGQGLQFLFEYFSETQRNKGNFPGRFSGRQFSNSRSEMNVSTLELGDSALYLCASSGALSSIEQFFGPGTRLTVL.

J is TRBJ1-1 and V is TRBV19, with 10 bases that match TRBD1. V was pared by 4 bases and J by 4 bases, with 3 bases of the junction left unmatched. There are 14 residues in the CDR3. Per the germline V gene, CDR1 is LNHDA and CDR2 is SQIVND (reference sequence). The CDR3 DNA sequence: TGTGCCAGTAGTAAGAGGACAGGGGGCACTGAAGCTTTCTTT. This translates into CASSKRTGGTEAFF.

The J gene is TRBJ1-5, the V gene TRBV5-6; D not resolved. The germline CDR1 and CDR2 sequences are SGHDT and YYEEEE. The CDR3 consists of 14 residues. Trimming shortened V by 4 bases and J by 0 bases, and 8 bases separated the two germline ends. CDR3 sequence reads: CASSIQHSNQPQHF. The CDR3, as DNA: TGTGCCAGCAGCATACAGCATAGCAATCAGCCCCAGCATTTT.

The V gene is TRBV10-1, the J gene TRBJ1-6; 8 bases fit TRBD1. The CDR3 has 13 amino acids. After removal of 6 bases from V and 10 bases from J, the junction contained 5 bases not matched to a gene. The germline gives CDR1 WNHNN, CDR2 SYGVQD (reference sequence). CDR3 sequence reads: CASSRQGNSPLHF. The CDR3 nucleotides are TGCGCCAGCAGCCGACAGGGGAACTCACCCCTCCACTTT.

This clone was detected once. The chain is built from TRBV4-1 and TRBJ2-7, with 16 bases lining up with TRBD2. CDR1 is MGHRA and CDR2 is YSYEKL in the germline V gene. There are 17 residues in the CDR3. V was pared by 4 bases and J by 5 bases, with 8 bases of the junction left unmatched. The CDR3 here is CASSPGLAGGPNHEQYF. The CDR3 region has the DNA TGCGCCAGCAGCCCGGGACTAGCGGGAGGGCCGAATCACGAGCAGTACTTC.

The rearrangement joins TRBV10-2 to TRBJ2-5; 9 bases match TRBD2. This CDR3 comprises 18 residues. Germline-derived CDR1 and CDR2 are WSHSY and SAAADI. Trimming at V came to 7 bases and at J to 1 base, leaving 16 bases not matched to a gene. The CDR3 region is CASMGRGFLAGAQETQYF. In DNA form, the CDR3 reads TGCGCCAGCATGGGCAGGGGCTTCTTAGCGGGGGCCCAAGAGACCCAGTACTTC.

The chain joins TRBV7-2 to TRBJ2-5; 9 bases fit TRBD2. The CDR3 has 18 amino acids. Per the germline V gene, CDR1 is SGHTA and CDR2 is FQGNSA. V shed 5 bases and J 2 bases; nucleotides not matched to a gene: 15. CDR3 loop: CASSTLRPGLAAQETQYF. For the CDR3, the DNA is TGTGCCAGCAGCACACTGAGACCGGGACTAGCTGCACAAGAGACCCAGTACTTC.

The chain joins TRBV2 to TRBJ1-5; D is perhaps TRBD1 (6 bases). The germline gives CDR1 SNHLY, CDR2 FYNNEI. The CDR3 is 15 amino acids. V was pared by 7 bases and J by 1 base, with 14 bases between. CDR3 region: CASNIDTGSNQPQHF. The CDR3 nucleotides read TGTGCCAGCAATATAGATACAGGGAGCAATCAGCCCCAGCATTTT.

The CDR3 protein is CASSSRAGGYTF. The CDR3 DNA reads as TGTGCCAGCAGTTCCCGGGCGGGTGGCTACACCTTC. The J gene is TRBJ1-2, the V gene TRBV27; D not certain. This CDR3 comprises 12 residues. The germline V gene has CDR1 MNHEY and CDR2 SMNVEV (reference sequence). V was shortened by 4 bases and J by 7 bases, with 10 bases between the two germline ends.

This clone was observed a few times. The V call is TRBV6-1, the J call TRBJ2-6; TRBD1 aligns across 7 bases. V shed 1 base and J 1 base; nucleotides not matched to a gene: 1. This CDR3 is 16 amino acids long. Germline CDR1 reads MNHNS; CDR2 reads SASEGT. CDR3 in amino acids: CASSEVTGSGANVLTF. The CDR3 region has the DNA TGTGCCAGCAGTGAAGTGACAGGGTCTGGGGCCAACGTCCTGACTTTC.

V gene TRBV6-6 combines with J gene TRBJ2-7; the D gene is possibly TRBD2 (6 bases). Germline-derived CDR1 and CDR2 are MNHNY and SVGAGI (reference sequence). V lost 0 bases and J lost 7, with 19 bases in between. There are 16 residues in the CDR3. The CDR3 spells CASSYSTVGGVREQYF. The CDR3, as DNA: TGTGCCAGCAGTTACTCGACCGTCGGAGGGGTGCGAGAGCAGTACTTC.

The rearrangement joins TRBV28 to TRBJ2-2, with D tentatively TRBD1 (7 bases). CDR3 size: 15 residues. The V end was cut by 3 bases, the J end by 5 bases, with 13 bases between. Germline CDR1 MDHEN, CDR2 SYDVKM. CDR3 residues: CASSFTAGGTGELFF. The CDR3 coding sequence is TGTGCCAGCAGTTTTACGGCAGGGGGGACCGGGGAGCTGTTTTTT.

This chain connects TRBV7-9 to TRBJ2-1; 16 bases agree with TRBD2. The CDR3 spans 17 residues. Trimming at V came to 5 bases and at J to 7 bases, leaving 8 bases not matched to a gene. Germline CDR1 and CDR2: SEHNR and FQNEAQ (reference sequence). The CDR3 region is CASSGPGLAGGVNEQFF. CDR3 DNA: TGTGCCAGCAGCGGCCCGGGACTAGCGGGAGGGGTGAATGAGCAGTTCTTC.

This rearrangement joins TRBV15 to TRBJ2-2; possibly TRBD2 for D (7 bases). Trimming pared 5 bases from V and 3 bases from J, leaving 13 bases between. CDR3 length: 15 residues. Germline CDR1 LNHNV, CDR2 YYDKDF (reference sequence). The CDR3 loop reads CATSVAGADTGELFF. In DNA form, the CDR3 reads TGTGCCACCAGCGTCGCGGGGGCGGACACCGGGGAGCTGTTTTTT.

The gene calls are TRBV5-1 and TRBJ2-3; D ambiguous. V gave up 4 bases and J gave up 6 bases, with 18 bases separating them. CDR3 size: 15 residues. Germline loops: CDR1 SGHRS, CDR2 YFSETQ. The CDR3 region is CASSPVRSGMDTQYF. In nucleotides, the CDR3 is TGCGCCAGCAGCCCTGTGCGTTCGGGTATGGATACGCAGTATTTT.

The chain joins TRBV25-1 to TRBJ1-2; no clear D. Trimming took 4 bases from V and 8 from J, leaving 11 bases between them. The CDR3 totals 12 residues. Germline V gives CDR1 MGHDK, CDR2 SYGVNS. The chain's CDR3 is CASSAQISGYTF. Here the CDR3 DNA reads TGTGCCAGCAGTGCTCAGATTTCGGGCTACACCTTC.

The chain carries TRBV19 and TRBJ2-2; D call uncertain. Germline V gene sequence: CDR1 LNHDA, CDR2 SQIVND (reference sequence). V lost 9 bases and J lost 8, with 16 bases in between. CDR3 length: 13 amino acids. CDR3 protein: CASHYIASGELFF. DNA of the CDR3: TGTGCCAGCCACTATATAGCTTCGGGGGAGCTGTTTTTT.

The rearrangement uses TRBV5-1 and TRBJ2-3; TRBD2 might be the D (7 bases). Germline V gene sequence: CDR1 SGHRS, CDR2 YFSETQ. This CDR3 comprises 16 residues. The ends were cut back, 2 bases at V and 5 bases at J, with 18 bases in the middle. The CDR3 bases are TGCGCCAGCAGCTTCCGGAGGGGGGGGTCGCAAGATACGCAGTATTTT. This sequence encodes CASSFRRGGSQDTQYF.